This paragraph covers one T cell receptor (beta chain) sequence. The repertoire was sequenced with immunoSEQ multiplex PCR; TCRdb's copy has only in-frame clones and lacks some. The sample has over 85,000 clones, 85% to 90% seen once. This entry is derived from a study of blood T cell repertoires in COVID-19. The V gene lost 5 bases and the J gene lost 3 bases, with 8 bases spanning the gap. Germline V gene data show CDR1 as SEHNR and CDR2 as FQNEAQ (reference sequence). The CDR3 has 13 residues. Sequences were obtained from peripheral blood. This chain joins TRBV7-9 and TRBJ2-1; D remains ambiguous. The TCR was taken from a woman aged 45-65 years with acute or convalescent COVID-19. This CDR3 reads CASSIASYNEQFF. CDR3 sequence (DNA): TGTGCCAGCAGCATCGCTAGCTACAATGAGCAGTTCTTC.